This entry lists 32 T cell receptor beta chains sequenced from one sample in a study of CD8+ T cells in alopecia areata. Extracted RNA was reverse transcribed, and the resulting cDNA served as sequencing template. The table came from immunoSEQ multiplex PCR; TCRdb's copy has only in-frame clones and leaves some out. Seen here are fewer than 200,000 clones, around 60% observed once, and the top ten hold over 10%. Treatment specified: oral pan-JAK inhibitor, 5-10 mg twice daily. The source material was CD8+ T cells sorted from blood, sampled at week 24, from a patient treated with tofacitinib. These TCRs come from a human donor with alopecia areata.

The chain employs TRBV2 and TRBJ1-5; D is possibly TRBD1 (5 bases). The CDR3 covers 16 residues. Per the germline V gene, CDR1 is SNHLY and CDR2 is FYNNEI. V dropped 1 base and J dropped 1 base, with 11 bases sitting between them. The CDR3 DNA reads TGTGCCAGCAGTGAAGACTGGGACTTGAGCAATCAGCCCCAGCATTTT. It translates to CASSEDWDLSNQPQHF.

CDR3 nucleotides: TGTGCCAGCACCGGTATAGGATTCCAGCAGTACTTC. Residues: CASTGIGFQQYF. The V and J genes are TRBV13 and TRBJ2-5; no clear D gene. Germline CDR1 reads PRHDT; CDR2 reads FYEKMQ (reference sequence). The V gene lost 7 bases and the J gene lost 11 bases, with 17 bases spanning the gap. The CDR3 sequence is 12 residues long.

The chain joins TRBV29-1 to TRBJ1-1, with D possibly being TRBD1 (5 bases). V was shortened by 4 bases and J by 10 bases, with 22 bases between the two germline ends. In germline, CDR1 is SQVTM, CDR2 ANQGSEA. This CDR3 has 14 amino acids. The CDR3 region is CSVGGLSWDFGAFF. The DNA of the CDR3 is TGCAGCGTTGGTGGTCTAAGTTGGGACTTCGGAGCTTTCTTT.

This rearrangement joins TRBV27 to TRBJ2-3, with D tentatively TRBD1 (5 bases). The CDR3 length is 14 residues. Germline V gene sequence: CDR1 MNHEY, CDR2 SMNVEV (reference sequence). The V gene lost 3 bases and the J gene lost 2 bases, with 9 bases spanning the gap. The CDR3 DNA reads TGTGCCAGCAGTTTTCAGGGCATCACAGATACGCAGTATTTT. Its protein product is CASSFQGITDTQYF.

The chain recombines TRBV30 with TRBJ2-2; TRBD2 aligns across 11 bases. The CDR3 runs to 14 residues. V trimming: 3 bases; J trimming: 3 bases; junction bases outside the gene matches: 0. Germline CDR1 and CDR2: GTSNPN and SVGIG (reference sequence). The CDR3 nucleotides are TGTGCCTGGAGGACTAGCGGGGACACCGGGGAGCTGTTTTTT. This sequence encodes CAWRTSGDTGELFF.

This clone came up once. V usage is TRBV4-1 and J usage is TRBJ1-6, with a tentative D call TRBD1 (5 bases). Per the germline V gene, CDR1 is MGHRA and CDR2 is YSYEKL. V lost 1 base and J lost 5, with 9 bases in between. This CDR3 is 15 amino acids long. In nucleotides, the CDR3 is TGCGCCAGCAGCCAAGTTCAGGGAGATAATTCACCCCTCCACTTT. The encoded protein is CASSQVQGDNSPLHF.

The CDR3 DNA reads as TGTGCCAGCAGCTTAGATCCCACTAGCGGGGGGGCCTTATCTGATACGCAGTATTTT. Translating gives CASSLDPTSGGALSDTQYF. The V call is TRBV7-9, the J call TRBJ2-3; the match to TRBD2 covers 13 bases. CDR3 length: 19 residues. Germline trimming cut 1 base from V and 6 bases from J; bases unmatched to any gene: 13. Germline assignment: CDR1 SEHNR and CDR2 FQNEAQ (reference sequence).

This clone has only a few counts. V usage is TRBV28 and J usage is TRBJ2-3; D is possibly TRBD2 (6 bases). The germline V and J ends were trimmed by 6 bases and 4 bases, with 17 bases remaining between them. CDR3 length equals 15 residues. Germline lookup yields CDR1 MDHEN and CDR2 SYDVKM. The CDR3 DNA reads TGTGCCAGCAGCCGGAGGATGGCGGGGTCAGATACGCAGTATTTT. It yields the protein CASSRRMAGSDTQYF.

This chain uses TRBV7-8 with TRBJ2-5; D remains ambiguous. With 8 bases removed from V and 7 bases from J, the gap between germline ends came to 17 bases. Germline CDR1 and CDR2: SGHVS and FQNEAQ. The CDR3 totals 13 residues. CDR3 in amino acids: CASGMDPLVTQYF. The DNA of the CDR3 is TGTGCCAGCGGAATGGACCCTCTTGTGACCCAGTACTTC.

The chain carries TRBV2 and TRBJ2-3; possible D gene TRBD1, 5 bases. Between the trimmed V and J ends, which lost 6 bases and 3 bases, there was a span of 13 bases. CDR3 length: 14 residues. The germline V gene encodes CDR1 SNHLY and CDR2 FYNNEI. The CDR3, as DNA: TGTGCCAGCAGGAATCAGGGCAGTACAGATACGCAGTATTTT. This sequence encodes CASRNQGSTDTQYF.

This chain joins TRBV7-6 and TRBJ1-1; a weak D match, TRBD1 (5 bases). Per germline, CDR1 SGHVS and CDR2 FNYEAQ. The V end was cut by 2 bases, the J end by 1 base, with 14 bases between. The CDR3 runs 16 residues. For the CDR3, the DNA is TGTGCCAGCAGCTTAAGGATGGCGGGGGGGAACACTGAAGCTTTCTTT. Translated, it gives CASSLRMAGGNTEAFF.

The chain links TRBV14 to TRBJ2-5; D is perhaps TRBD2 (5 bases). The CDR3 sequence is 13 residues long. V was pared by 1 base and J by 10 bases, with 13 bases between. Germline V lookup: CDR1 SGHDN, CDR2 FVKESK. The CDR3 is CASSQVGGGDQYF. The DNA of the CDR3 is TGTGCCAGCAGCCAAGTTGGCGGAGGAGACCAGTACTTC.

This clone was counted between two and nine times. The rearrangement links TRBV12-5 to TRBJ1-5; the match to TRBD1 covers 7 bases. Germline V CDR1 and CDR2: LGHNT, FRNRAP. The CDR3 spans 14 residues. J gave up 4 bases and V 6 bases, and 6 bases lay outside the gene matches. This CDR3 is CASGPTGTNQPQHF. The CDR3 DNA reads TGTGCTAGTGGCCCGACAGGGACGAATCAGCCCCAGCATTTT.

The rearrangement uses TRBV2 and TRBJ2-3; 9 bases match TRBD2. The CDR3 runs to 18 residues. V was clipped by 3 bases and J by 0 bases; unmatched bases: 10. Germline V gene data show CDR1 as SNHLY and CDR2 as FYNNEI. The CDR3, as DNA: TGTGCCAGCAGTGACTCTACGAGCGGGGGGCCTAGCACAGATACGCAGTATTTT. The encoded protein is CASSDSTSGGPSTDTQYF.

The rearrangement uses TRBV6-1 and TRBJ2-1; unclear D gene. The germline V gene has CDR1 MNHNS and CDR2 SASEGT. The CDR3 runs 12 residues. V gave up 3 bases and J gave up 8 bases, with 8 bases separating them. Here the CDR3 DNA reads TGTGCCAGCAGTGAGGTGGGTGATGAGCAGTTCTTC. As protein: CASSEVGDEQFF.

Concerning this clone itself: Other DNA sequences in the sample encode the same CDR3. The chain uses TRBV5-6 and TRBJ1-6; 8 bases line up with TRBD1. Germline V gene sequence: CDR1 SGHDT, CDR2 YYEEEE. This CDR3 is built from 14 residues. V was pared by 5 bases and J by 7 bases, with 5 bases of the junction left unmatched. The CDR3 spells CASSSGTGNSPLHF. For the CDR3, the DNA is TGTGCCAGCAGTTCCGGGACAGGAAATTCACCCCTCCACTTT.

This clone occurred a few times. The chain recombines TRBV18 with TRBJ2-6; 7 nucleotides align to TRBD2. Looked up from germline, CDR1 is KGHSH and CDR2 is LQKENI. V lost 7 bases to trimming and J lost 0 bases; unmatched junction nucleotides: 9. The CDR3 has 17 amino acids. The chain's CDR3 is CASYRGDSSSGANVLTF. The CDR3 nucleotides read TGTGCCAGCTACCGGGGGGATTCCAGCTCTGGGGCCAACGTCCTGACTTTC.

The chain combines TRBV6-5 with TRBJ2-3; 8 positions agree with TRBD2. The V segment lost 4 bases and the J segment 4 bases; nucleotides outside the gene matches: 10. There are 16 residues in the CDR3. Germline values: CDR1 MNHEY, CDR2 SVGAGI. The CDR3 coding sequence is TGTGCCAGCAGTTTTTGGGCGGGGGGTGGCCCAGATACGCAGTATTTT. Encoded protein: CASSFWAGGGPDTQYF.

V gene TRBV30 combines with J gene TRBJ2-5, with D perhaps matching TRBD1 or TRBD2 (6 bases each). Germline V CDR1 and CDR2: GTSNPN, SVGIG (reference sequence). The CDR3 is made up of 14 amino acids. Trimming cost V 0 bases and J 5 bases, with 13 bases left between them. Here the CDR3 DNA reads TGTGCCTGGAGTGTGCGGCAGGGGAGGGAGACCCAGTACTTC. Its translation: CAWSVRQGRETQYF.

The table lists this clone with a few counts. The V and J genes are TRBV5-6 and TRBJ2-1; D remains unclear. CDR1 and CDR2 from the germline V gene are SGHDT and YYEEEE. The V end lost 5 bases, the J end lost 6 bases, and 18 bases lay between the germline ends. The CDR3 is 15 amino acids. CDR3 sequence reads: CASRSGPGSGNEQFF. In nucleotides, the CDR3 is TGTGCCAGCAGATCCGGCCCTGGTTCTGGCAATGAGCAGTTCTTC.

The genes are TRBV9 and TRBJ1-2; tentative D call: TRBD1 (5 bases). This CDR3 is 15 amino acids long. The V gene lost 0 bases and the J gene lost 0 bases, with 9 bases spanning the gap. Germline V gives CDR1 SGDLS, CDR2 YYNGEE. This CDR3 reads CASSVVARANYGYTF. In nucleotides, the CDR3 is TGTGCCAGCAGCGTAGTGGCCAGGGCTAACTATGGCTACACCTTC. Complete variable domain (other parts from reference TRBV9 and TRBJ1-2): DSGVTQTPKHLITATGQRVTLRCSPRSGDLSVYWYQQSLDQGLQFLIQYYNGEERAKGNILERFSAQQFPDLHSELNLSSLELGDSALYFCASSVVARANYGYTFGSGTRLTVV.

This chain connects TRBV27 to TRBJ1-2; D is unclear. CDR1 and CDR2 (germline): MNHEY, SMNVEV (reference sequence). This CDR3 spans 11 amino acids. V dropped 10 bases and J dropped 5 bases, with 11 bases sitting between them. This chain's CDR3 is CATRAVYGYTF. CDR3 nucleotide sequence: TGTGCCACCCGGGCGGTTTATGGCTACACCTTC.

V and J are TRBV30 and TRBJ1-1; no clear D. CDR1 and CDR2 (germline): GTSNPN, SVGIG (reference sequence). The CDR3 covers 13 residues. Trimming shortened V by 5 bases and J by 4 bases, and 14 bases separated the two germline ends. The CDR3 sequence is CAWGRALGTEAFF. CDR3 DNA sequence: TGTGCCTGGGGCCGAGCGTTGGGCACTGAAGCTTTCTTT.

This clone was picked up a small number of times. This same CDR3 is encoded by further DNA sequences in the sample. The rearrangement uses TRBV5-6 and TRBJ2-7, with D perhaps matching TRBD1 or TRBD2 (5 bases each). Per the germline V gene, CDR1 is SGHDT and CDR2 is YYEEEE. V lost 2 bases to trimming and J lost 0 bases, with 9 bases between them. The CDR3 runs 14 residues. CDR3 sequence: CASSFGTDSYEQYF. The CDR3 coding sequence is TGTGCCAGCAGCTTCGGGACGGACTCCTACGAGCAGTACTTC.

The chain couples TRBV5-6 to TRBJ2-2, with TRBD1 identical over 7 bases. The ends lost 6 bases at V and 8 bases at J; junction bases unmatched: 10. The CDR3 runs to 14 residues. CDR1 is SGHDT and CDR2 is YYEEEE in the germline V gene. CDR3 nucleotides: TGTGCCAGCAATCAAGGGACAGACGTAGGGGAGCTGTTTTTT. Protein sequence: CASNQGTDVGELFF.

This rearrangement joins TRBV10-1 to TRBJ1-5, with D unresolved. This CDR3 is 12 amino acids long. Trimming cost V 2 bases and J 4 bases, with 3 bases left between them. The germline gives CDR1 WNHNN, CDR2 SYGVQD (reference sequence). CDR3 sequence reads: CASSEGNQPQHF. Here the CDR3 DNA reads TGCGCCAGCAGTGAGGGAAATCAGCCCCAGCATTTT.

The V call is TRBV4-1, the J call TRBJ2-5; the match to TRBD2 covers 13 bases. Per the germline V gene, CDR1 is MGHRA and CDR2 is YSYEKL. This CDR3 contains 16 residues. Unmatched junction bases numbered 7, after V lost 4 bases and J lost 5 bases. CDR3 DNA sequence: TGCGCCAGCAGCCGCACTAGCGGGGGGGCTCGGGAGACCCAGTACTTC. Its protein product is CASSRTSGGARETQYF.

This chain joins TRBV27 and TRBJ1-5; no reliable D call. The germline V gene has CDR1 MNHEY and CDR2 SMNVEV (reference sequence). V lost 1 base and J lost 2, with 9 bases in between. CDR3 size: 15 residues. The CDR3 DNA is TGTGCCAGCAGTTTATTTCTTGGAGGCAATCAGCCCCAGCATTTT. Protein product: CASSLFLGGNQPQHF.

This chain uses TRBV4-1 with TRBJ2-1; D remains unclear. This CDR3 region has 13 residues. Trimming shortened V by 0 bases and J by 6 bases, and 6 bases separated the two germline ends. Germline V CDR1 and CDR2: MGHRA, YSYEKL. The CDR3 reads CASSQDPPNEQFF. In DNA, the CDR3 is TGCGCCAGCAGCCAAGATCCCCCCAATGAGCAGTTCTTC.

The rearrangement links TRBV15 to TRBJ1-4, with a weak D call TRBD1 (5 bases). The CDR3 consists of 14 residues. Trimming removed 5 bases from V and 8 bases from J, with 15 bases in between. CDR1 and CDR2 from the germline V gene are LNHNV and YYDKDF (reference sequence). CDR3 in amino acids: CATSGAGGGEKLFF. In DNA form, the CDR3 reads TGTGCCACCAGCGGTGCAGGCGGGGGGGAAAAACTGTTTTTT.

The chain has TRBV6-5 and TRBJ1-5; D not certain. The ends were cut back, 5 bases at V and 1 base at J, with 12 bases in the middle. There are 15 residues in the CDR3. CDR1 and CDR2 (germline): MNHEY, SVGAGI. CDR3 sequence: CASSPQRGSNQPQHF. DNA of the CDR3: TGTGCCAGCAGTCCGCAGCGCGGCAGCAATCAGCCCCAGCATTTT.

This clone was seen a few times. DNA of the CDR3: TGTGCCAGCAGCCAAGATGTGGGGGCAGGGTTTGAGCAGTTCTTC. Translating it yields CASSQDVGAGFEQFF. This chain uses TRBV4-2 with TRBJ2-1, with a weak D call TRBD1 (6 bases). The V gene lost 0 bases and the J gene lost 9 bases, with 15 bases spanning the gap. The CDR3 runs to 15 residues. Germline-derived CDR1 and CDR2 are LGHNA and YNFKEQ.